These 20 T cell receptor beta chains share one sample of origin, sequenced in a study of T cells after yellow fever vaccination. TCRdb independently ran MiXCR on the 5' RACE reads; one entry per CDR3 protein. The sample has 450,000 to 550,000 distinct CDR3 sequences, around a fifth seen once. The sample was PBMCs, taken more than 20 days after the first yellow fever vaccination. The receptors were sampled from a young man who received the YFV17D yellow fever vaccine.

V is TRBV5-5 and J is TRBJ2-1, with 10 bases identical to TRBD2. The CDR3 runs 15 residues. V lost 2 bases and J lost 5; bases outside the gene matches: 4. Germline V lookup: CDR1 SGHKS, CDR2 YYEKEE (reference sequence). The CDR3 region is CASSFTLAGNNEQFF. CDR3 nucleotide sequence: TGTGCCAGCAGCTTTACACTAGCGGGGAACAATGAGCAGTTCTTC.

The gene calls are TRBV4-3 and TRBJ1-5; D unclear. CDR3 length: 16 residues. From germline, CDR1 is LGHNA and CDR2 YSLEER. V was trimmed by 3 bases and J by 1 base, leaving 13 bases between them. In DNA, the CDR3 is TGCGCCAGCAGCCACGAACACGGTAGGAGCAATCAGCCCCAGCATTTT. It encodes CASSHEHGRSNQPQHF.

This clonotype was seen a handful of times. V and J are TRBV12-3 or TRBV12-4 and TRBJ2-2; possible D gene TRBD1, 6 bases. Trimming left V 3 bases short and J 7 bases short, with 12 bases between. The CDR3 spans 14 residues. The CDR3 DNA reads TGTGCCAGCAGTTTCAACCAGGGGCACGGGGAGCTGTTTTTT. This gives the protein CASSFNQGHGELFF.

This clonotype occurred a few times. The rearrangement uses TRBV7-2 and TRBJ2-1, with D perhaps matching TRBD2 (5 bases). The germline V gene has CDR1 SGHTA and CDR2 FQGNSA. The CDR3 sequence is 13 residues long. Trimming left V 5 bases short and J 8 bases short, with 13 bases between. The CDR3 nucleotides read TGTGCCAGCAGCCACCCGGGGTCCCATGAGCAGTTCTTC. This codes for CASSHPGSHEQFF.

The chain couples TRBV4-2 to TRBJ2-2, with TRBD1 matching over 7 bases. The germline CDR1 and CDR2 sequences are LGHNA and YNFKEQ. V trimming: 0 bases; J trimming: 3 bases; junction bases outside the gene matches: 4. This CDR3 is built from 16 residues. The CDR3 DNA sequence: TGTGCCAGCAGCCAAGATTACAGGGGCGACACCGGGGAGCTGTTTTTT. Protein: CASSQDYRGDTGELFF.

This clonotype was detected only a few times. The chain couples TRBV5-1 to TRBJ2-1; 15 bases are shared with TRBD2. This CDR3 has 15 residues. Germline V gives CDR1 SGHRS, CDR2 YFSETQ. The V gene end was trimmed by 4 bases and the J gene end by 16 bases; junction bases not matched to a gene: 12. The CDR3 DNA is TGCGCCAGCAGCGGGACTAGCGGGGGGTACGGATTCTATTTCTTC. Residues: CASSGTSGGYGFYFF.

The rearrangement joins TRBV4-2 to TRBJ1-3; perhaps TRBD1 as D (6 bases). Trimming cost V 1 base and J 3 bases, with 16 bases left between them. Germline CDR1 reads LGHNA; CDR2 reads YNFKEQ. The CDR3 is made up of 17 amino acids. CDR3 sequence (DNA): TGTGCCAGCAGCCAAGCCATTGGAGGGGGAGGTGGAAACACCATATATTTT. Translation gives CASSQAIGGGGGNTIYF.

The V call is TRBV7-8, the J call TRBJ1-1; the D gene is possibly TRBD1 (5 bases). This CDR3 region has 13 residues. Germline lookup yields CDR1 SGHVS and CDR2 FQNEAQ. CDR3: CVASDRLNTEAFF. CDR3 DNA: TGTGTCGCATCTGACAGACTGAACACTGAAGCTTTCTTT.

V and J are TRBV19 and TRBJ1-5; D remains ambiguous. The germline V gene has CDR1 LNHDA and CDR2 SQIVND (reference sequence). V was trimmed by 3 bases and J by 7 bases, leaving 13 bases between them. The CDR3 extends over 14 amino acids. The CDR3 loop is CASSMWVREQPQHF. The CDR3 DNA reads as TGTGCCAGTAGTATGTGGGTCCGCGAACAGCCCCAGCATTTT.

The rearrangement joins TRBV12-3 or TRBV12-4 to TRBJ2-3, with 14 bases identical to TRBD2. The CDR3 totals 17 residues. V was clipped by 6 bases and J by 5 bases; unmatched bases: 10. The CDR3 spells CASRLTSGGAEGDTQYF. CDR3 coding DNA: TGTGCCAGCAGGTTGACTAGCGGGGGGGCGGAGGGAGATACGCAGTATTTT.

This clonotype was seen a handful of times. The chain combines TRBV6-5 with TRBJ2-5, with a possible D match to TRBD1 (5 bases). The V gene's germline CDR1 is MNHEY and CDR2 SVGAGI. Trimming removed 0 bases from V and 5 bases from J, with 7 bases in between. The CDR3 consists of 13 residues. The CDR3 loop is CASSYSGAETQYF. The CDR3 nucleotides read TGTGCCAGCAGTTACTCAGGGGCTGAGACCCAGTACTTC.

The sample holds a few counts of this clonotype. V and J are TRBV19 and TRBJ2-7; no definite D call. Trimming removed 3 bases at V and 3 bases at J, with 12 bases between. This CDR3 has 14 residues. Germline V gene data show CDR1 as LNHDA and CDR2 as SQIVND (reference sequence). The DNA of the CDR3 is TGTGCCAGTAGTATGGGCGGAAAGTACTACGAGCAGTACTTC. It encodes CASSMGGKYYEQYF.

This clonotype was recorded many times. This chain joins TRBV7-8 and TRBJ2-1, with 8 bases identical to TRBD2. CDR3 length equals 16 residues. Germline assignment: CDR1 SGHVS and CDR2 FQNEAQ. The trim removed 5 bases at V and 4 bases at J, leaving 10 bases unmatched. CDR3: CASSPSLAVTYNEQFF. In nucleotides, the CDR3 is TGTGCCAGCAGCCCTTCACTAGCGGTTACTTACAATGAGCAGTTCTTC.

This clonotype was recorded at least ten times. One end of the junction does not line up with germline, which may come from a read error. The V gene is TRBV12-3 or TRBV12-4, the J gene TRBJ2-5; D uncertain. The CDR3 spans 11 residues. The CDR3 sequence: CAVGSKETQYF. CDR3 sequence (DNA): TGCGCGGTCGGGTCCAAAGAGACCCAGTACTTC.

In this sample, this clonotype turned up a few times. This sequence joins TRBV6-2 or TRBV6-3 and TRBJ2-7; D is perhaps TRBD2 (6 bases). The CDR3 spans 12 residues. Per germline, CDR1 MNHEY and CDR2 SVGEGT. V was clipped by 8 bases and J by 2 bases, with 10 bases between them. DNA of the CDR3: TGTGCCAGCCGGGACTCCCCCTACGAGCAGTACGTC. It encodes CASRDSPYEQYV.

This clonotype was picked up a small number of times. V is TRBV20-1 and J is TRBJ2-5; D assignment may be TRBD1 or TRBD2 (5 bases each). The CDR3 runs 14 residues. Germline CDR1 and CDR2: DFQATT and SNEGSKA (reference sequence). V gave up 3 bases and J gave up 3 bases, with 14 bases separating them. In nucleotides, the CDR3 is TGCAGTGCTAGGCCGAGGGACGAGGAAGAGACCCAGTACTTC. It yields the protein CSARPRDEEETQYF.

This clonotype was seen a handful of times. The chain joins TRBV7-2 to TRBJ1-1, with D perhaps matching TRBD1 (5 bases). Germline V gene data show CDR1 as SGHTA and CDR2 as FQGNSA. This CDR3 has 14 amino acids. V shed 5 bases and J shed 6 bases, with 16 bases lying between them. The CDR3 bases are TGTGCCAGCAGCACCCACTGGCGGGGCCCTGAAGCTTTCTTT. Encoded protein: CASSTHWRGPEAFF.

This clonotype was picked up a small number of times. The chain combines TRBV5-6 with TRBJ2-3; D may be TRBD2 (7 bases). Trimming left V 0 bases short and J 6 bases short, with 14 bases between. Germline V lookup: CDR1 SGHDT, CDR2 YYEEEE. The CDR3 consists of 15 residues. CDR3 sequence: CASSLAGGHWDTQYF. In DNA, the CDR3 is TGTGCCAGCAGCTTGGCGGGGGGACATTGGGATACGCAGTATTTT.

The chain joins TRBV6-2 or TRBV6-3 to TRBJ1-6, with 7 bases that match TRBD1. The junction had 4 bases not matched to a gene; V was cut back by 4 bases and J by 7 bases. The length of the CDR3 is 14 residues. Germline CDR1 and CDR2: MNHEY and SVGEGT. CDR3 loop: CASSFGTVNSPLHF. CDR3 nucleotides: TGTGCCAGCAGTTTCGGGACAGTAAATTCACCCCTCCACTTT.

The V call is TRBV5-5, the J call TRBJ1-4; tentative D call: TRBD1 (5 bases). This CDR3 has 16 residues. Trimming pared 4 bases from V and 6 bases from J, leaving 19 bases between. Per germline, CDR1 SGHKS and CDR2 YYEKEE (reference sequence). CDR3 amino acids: CASSGVEALGDEKLFF. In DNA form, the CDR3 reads TGTGCCAGCAGCGGCGTGGAGGCCCTGGGGGATGAAAAACTGTTTTTT. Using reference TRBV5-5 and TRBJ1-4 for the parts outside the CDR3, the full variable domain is DAGVTQSPTHLIKTRGQQVTLRCSPISGHKSVSWYQQVLGQGPQFIFQYYEKEERGRGNFPDRFSARQFPNYSSELNVNALLLGDSALYLCASSGVEALGDEKLFFGSGTQLSVL.